The rows below give T cell receptor beta chains drawn from one sample of a study of cytomegalovirus exposure and HLA in healthy donors. Assay: immunoSEQ multiplex PCR; the TCRdb copy retains only in-frame clones and omits some. The data contain about 100,000 clones, approximately 78% of them singletons. The source material was PBMCs. These receptors came from an older woman in good health and CMV-seronegative. Each CDR3 is given with its conserved first and last residue. The D gene is left open where the match is weak. Rows may omit the clone size; those that give it use once, few, many or a size class.

CSSSRTGDNKEGEQFF TGTTCCAGCAGCCGAACAGGGGATAATAAAGAGGGGGAGCAGTTCTTC TRBJ2-1 TRBD1 NA TRBV7-9
CSVEVAGVVTEAFF TGCAGCGTTGAAGTGGCAGGGGTTGTCACTGAAGCTTTCTTT TRBJ1-1 NA NA TRBV29-1
CASSHGQLTSGTPRFYNEQFF TGTGCCAGCAGTCACGGCCAGTTAACCTCCGGGACTCCTCGCTTCTACAATGAGCAGTTCTTC TRBJ2-1 NA NA TRBV27
CASSLGLVSQETQYF TGCGCCAGCAGCTTGGGACTAGTATCCCAAGAGACCCAGTACTTC TRBJ2-5 NA once TRBV5-1
CASSETSGRGETQYF TGTGCCAGCAGCGAGACTAGCGGGAGAGGGGAGACCCAGTACTTC TRBJ2-5 TRBD2 NA TRBV9
CAISDGSSGPRETQYF TGTGCCATCAGTGACGGAAGTAGCGGACCGCGGGAGACCCAGTACTTC TRBJ2-5 NA NA TRBV10-3
CASSLGQGVGNEQFF TGTGCCAGCAGCTTGGGACAGGGAGTAGGCAATGAGCAGTTCTTC TRBJ2-1 TRBD1 NA TRBV13
CASSRGAGQAFF TGTGCCAGCAGCCGAGGGGCGGGACAAGCTTTCTTT TRBJ1-1 NA NA TRBV7-9
CASSEATSGSDEQFF TGTGCCAGCAGTGAAGCGACTAGCGGGAGCGATGAGCAGTTCTTC TRBJ2-1 TRBD2 NA TRBV2
CASSLEFSWAEQYF TGTGCCAGCAGCTTAGAATTTTCGTGGGCCGAGCAGTACTTC TRBJ2-7 NA NA TRBV7-6
CASSRSGEADTQYF TGTGCCAGCAGTCGTAGCGGGGAAGCGGATACGCAGTATTTT TRBJ2-3 TRBD2 few TRBV7-9
CAIRSTSGADEQYF TGTGCCATCAGGTCGACTAGCGGGGCGGACGAGCAGTACTTC TRBJ2-7 TRBD2 NA TRBV10-3
CASSTIRGTNTEAFF TGTGCCAGCAGCACAATCAGGGGAACGAACACTGAAGCTTTCTTT TRBJ1-1 NA once TRBV7-9
CSAELAGEYNEQFF TGCAGCGCCGAACTAGCGGGGGAGTACAATGAGCAGTTCTTC TRBJ2-1 TRBD2 NA TRBV29-1
CASSQPSGRAGELFF TGCGCCAGCAGCCAACCTAGCGGGAGGGCCGGGGAGCTGTTTTTT TRBJ2-2 TRBD2 NA TRBV5-1
CASSYGQGNEKLFF TGCGCCAGCAGCTACGGACAGGGGAATGAAAAACTGTTTTTT TRBJ1-4 TRBD1 NA TRBV5-1
CASRSGGAGGELFF TGTGCCAGCAGGAGCGGGGGGGCCGGCGGGGAGCTGTTTTTT TRBJ2-2 TRBD2 NA TRBV6-6
CATQKTGTGELFF TGTGCCACCCAGAAGACAGGCACCGGGGAGCTGTTTTTT TRBJ2-2 NA once TRBV19
CASRDTESYGYTF TGTGCCAGCCGGGACACAGAATCCTATGGCTACACCTTC TRBJ1-2 NA NA TRBV9
CASSTWTGLDGYTF TGTGCCAGTAGTACCTGGACAGGGTTGGATGGCTACACCTTC TRBJ1-2 TRBD1 NA TRBV19
CASSLALSTNYGYTF TGTGCCAGCAGCTTAGCCCTCAGTACTAACTATGGCTACACCTTC TRBJ1-2 NA NA TRBV7-8
CASSHRDRVGDEQFF TGCGCCAGCAGCCACCGGGACAGGGTCGGCGATGAGCAGTTCTTC TRBJ2-1 TRBD1 NA TRBV5-1
CASIGTDTQYF TGTGCCAGCATCGGCACAGATACGCAGTATTTT TRBJ2-3 NA NA TRBV27
CASSSEETEASYGYTF TGCGCCAGCAGCTCGGAGGAGACCGAGGCATCTTATGGCTACACCTTC TRBJ1-2 NA NA TRBV5-1
CASSSLTGGTEAFF TGTGCCAGCAGTTCGTTAACAGGGGGAACTGAAGCTTTCTTT TRBJ1-1 TRBD1 NA TRBV6-5
CASNRDRRGEKLFF TGTGCCAGCAACCGGGACAGGCGGGGCGAAAAACTGTTTTTT TRBJ1-4 TRBD1 few TRBV2
CASSLSITWGLAGSNEQFF TGTGCCAGCAGTTTATCGATAACGTGGGGACTAGCGGGGTCGAATGAGCAGTTCTTC TRBJ2-1 TRBD2 NA TRBV27
CASSILNTEAFF TGTGCCAGCAGCATACTAAACACTGAAGCTTTCTTT TRBJ1-1 NA NA TRBV5-6
CASSVAGGTGNTIYF TGTGCCAGCAGCGTAGCGGGAGGGACTGGAAACACCATATATTTT TRBJ1-3 NA NA TRBV9
CASSHPGQGGEKLFF TGCGCCAGCAGCCACCCGGGACAGGGAGGTGAAAAACTGTTTTTT TRBJ1-4 TRBD1 NA TRBV4-3
CASSYWASGGKETQYF TGTGCCAGCAGCTACTGGGCTAGCGGGGGGAAAGAGACCCAGTACTTC TRBJ2-5 TRBD2 NA TRBV7-2
CASSLPLRYYEQYF TGTGCCAGCAGCTTACCCCTCCGTTACTACGAGCAGTACTTC TRBJ2-7 NA NA TRBV11-2
CASTTRRQGVLGYTF TGTGCCAGCACCACGAGAAGACAGGGAGTATTGGGCTACACCTTC TRBJ1-2 TRBD1 few TRBV6-5
CASSLEARGETQYF TGTGCCAGCAGCTTGGAGGCCAGGGGGGAGACCCAGTACTTC TRBJ2-5 TRBD1 NA TRBV5-5
CASSLTGPTITDTQYF TGTGCCAGCAGTTTAACAGGCCCCACGATAACAGATACGCAGTATTTT TRBJ2-3 NA NA TRBV6-6
CAGGRSGANVLTF TGTGCCGGCGGTCGCTCTGGGGCCAACGTCCTGACTTTC TRBJ2-6 NA NA TRBV30
CASSMDRDFGSLYGYTF TGTGCCAGTAGTATGGATCGGGATTTCGGGTCTTTATATGGCTACACCTTC TRBJ1-2 NA NA TRBV19
CAWNGQETQYF TGTGCCTGGAACGGGCAAGAGACCCAGTACTTC TRBJ2-5 NA NA TRBV30
CASSYVEAEAFF TGTGCCAGCAGTTACGTGGAGGCTGAAGCTTTCTTT TRBJ1-1 NA few TRBV6-6
CASSAGQGRVETEAFF TGTGCCAGCAGCGCAGGACAGGGGAGGGTAGAGACTGAAGCTTTCTTT TRBJ1-1 TRBD1 NA TRBV9
CAISVLAGGVTGELFF TGTGCCATCAGTGTTTTGGCGGGAGGAGTGACCGGGGAGCTGTTTTTT TRBJ2-2 TRBD2 NA TRBV10-3
CASSLVGVGEQFF TGTGCCAGCAGCTTAGTCGGGGTAGGTGAGCAGTTCTTC TRBJ2-1 NA NA TRBV7-9